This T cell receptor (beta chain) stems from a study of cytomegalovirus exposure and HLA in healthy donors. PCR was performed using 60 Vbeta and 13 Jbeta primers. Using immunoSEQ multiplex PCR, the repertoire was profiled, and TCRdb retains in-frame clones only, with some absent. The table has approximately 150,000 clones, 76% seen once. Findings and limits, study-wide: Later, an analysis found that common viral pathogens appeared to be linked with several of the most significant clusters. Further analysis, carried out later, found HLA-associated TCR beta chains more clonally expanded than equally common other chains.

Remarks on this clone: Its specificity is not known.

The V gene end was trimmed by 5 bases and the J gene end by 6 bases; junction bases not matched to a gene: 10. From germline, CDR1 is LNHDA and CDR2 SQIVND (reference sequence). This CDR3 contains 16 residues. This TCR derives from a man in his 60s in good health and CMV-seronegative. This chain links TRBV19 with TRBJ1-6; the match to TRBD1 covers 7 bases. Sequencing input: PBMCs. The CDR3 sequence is CASSFPRGQTNSPLHF. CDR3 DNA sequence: TGTGCCAGTAGTTTTCCGAGGGGACAGACTAATTCACCCCTCCACTTT.